The rows below give T cell receptor beta chains drawn from one sample of a study of T cell responses to AZD1222 COVID-19 vaccine. Sequencing used immunoSEQ multiplex PCR; TCRdb keeps in-frame clones, though not all of them. The sample includes approximately 150,000 clones, about 92% of them seen just once. Material: peripheral blood, obtained on day 0 of AZD1222 vaccination. The receptor source for this set is an adult in good health. Each CDR3 is given with its conserved first and last residue. D genes are given only for firm matches. Size values are once, few and many counts, or a class for expanded clones, and some rows have none.

clone_size d_call j_call v_call cdr3_nt cdr3_aa
. . TRBJ2-1 TRBV19 TGTGCCAGTAGTCCCACCTATCGACACTACAATGAGCAGTTCTTC CASSPTYRHYNEQFF
few . TRBJ2-3 TRBV19 TGTGCCAGTAGTTGGCCTAACACAGATACGCAGTATTTT CASSWPNTDTQYF
. TRBD1 TRBJ1-5 TRBV23-1 TGCGCCAGCAGTCAAGCTATAGGGACAGGGGGCGTTTATAGCAATCAGCCCCAGCATTTT CASSQAIGTGGVYSNQPQHF
. TRBD1 TRBJ2-3 TRBV6-2/TRBV6-3 TGTGCCAGCAGTTCTCCGGGACAGTTCAGCACGCAGTATTTT CASSSPGQFSTQYF
. . TRBJ2-7 TRBV29-1 TGCAGCGTTGAAGATCGGCGGAGCGAGCAGTACTTC CSVEDRRSEQYF
. TRBD2 TRBJ2-7 TRBV10-3 TGTGCCTCCTGGGGGGGTTCCGAGCAGTACTTC CASWGGSEQYF
. . TRBJ2-7 TRBV25-1 TGTGCCAGCAGTGAATCCCCAAGGGGGGACGAGCAGTACTTC CASSESPRGDEQYF
. . TRBJ1-5 TRBV19 TGTGCCAGTAGTCCTGTCGGAGGGAACAATCAGCCCCAGCATTTT CASSPVGGNNQPQHF
. . TRBJ1-6 TRBV19 TGTGCCAGTAGTATACGCGGAGGTGCCCACTCATCTAGCTCCTATAATTCACCCCTCCACTTT CASSIRGGAHSSSSYNSPLHF
. . TRBJ1-4 TRBV6-1 TGTGCCAGCAGTGAACCCGGCGGGGATGGGGAAAAACTGTTTTTT CASSEPGGDGEKLFF
. . TRBJ2-7 TRBV6-2/TRBV6-3 TGTGCCAGCAGTTACTCCACGAAGACATCCTACGAGCAGTACTTC CASSYSTKTSYEQYF
. TRBD2 TRBJ2-3 TRBV19 TGTGCCAGTAGACTAGCGGGCACAGATACGCAGTATTTT CASRLAGTDTQYF
. TRBD1 TRBJ1-2 TRBV4-3 TGCGCCAGCAGCCAAGAAATGGGACAGGGCCTAAGTAATGACTATGGCTACACCTTC CASSQEMGQGLSNDYGYTF
once TRBD2 TRBJ2-7 TRBV4-3 TGCGCCAGCAGCCAAGGTGGGCTAGCGGGAGACGAGCAGTACTTC CASSQGGLAGDEQYF
. . TRBJ1-5 TRBV7-2 TGTGCCAGCAGCTTAGATGGGGCCCAGCCCCAGCATTTT CASSLDGAQPQHF
. TRBD1 TRBJ2-2 TRBV5-1 TGCGCCAGCAGCCTTGACAGGGGAGGCGGGGAGCTGTTTTTT CASSLDRGGGELFF
. TRBD1 TRBJ1-4 TRBV4-1 TGCGCCAGCAGCCAGCCCCCGGGACAGGGCTGGGAAAAACTGTTTTTT CASSQPPGQGWEKLFF
. . TRBJ1-2 TRBV6-6 TGTGCCAGCAGCCACCAACTCGGAGGCTACACCTTC CASSHQLGGYTF
. . TRBJ1-3 TRBV5-1 TGCGCCAGCAGCTTGGGCGTATCTGGAAACACCATATATTTT CASSLGVSGNTIYF
. . TRBJ2-2 TRBV21-1 TGTGCCAGCAGCAAAAGGGGTGCCACCGGGGAGCTGTTTTTT CASSKRGATGELFF
. TRBD1 TRBJ2-7 TRBV3-1/TRBV3-2 TGTGCCAGCAGCCGAGAACAGGGGGGCGAGCAGTACTTC CASSREQGGEQYF
. TRBD1 TRBJ2-7 TRBV18 TGTGCCAGCTCGCCTGGACAGGGGGATTTTTACGAGCAGTACTTC CASSPGQGDFYEQYF
. . TRBJ2-2 TRBV6-5 TGTGCCAGCAGACCAACAGGGTCCGGGGAGCTGTTTTTT CASRPTGSGELFF
. . TRBJ2-7 TRBV27 TGTGCCAGCAGTTTCAGGACCTCCTACGAGCAGTACTTC CASSFRTSYEQYF
. . TRBJ1-1 TRBV5-4 TGTGCCAGCAGCTTGCAGGGAGGGACTGAAGCTTTCTTT CASSLQGGTEAFF
. . TRBJ2-1 TRBV11-2 TGTGCCAGCAGCGATTCCCCGGGGGGCCTAACCTACAATGAGCAGTTCTTC CASSDSPGGLTYNEQFF
once . TRBJ1-1 TRBV5-4 TGTGCCAGCAGCTTCCTGTCTGCCTCGAACACTGAAGCTTTCTTT CASSFLSASNTEAFF
. . TRBJ2-7 TRBV14 TGTGCCAGCAGCCAAGCTGCCGGTATAAACTACGAGCAGTACTTC CASSQAAGINYEQYF
. . TRBJ2-2 TRBV4-2 TGTGCCAGCAGCCCGGAAAGGGGGGTAGCGGTGTACACCGGGGAGCTGTTTTTT CASSPERGVAVYTGELFF
. . TRBJ1-1 TRBV4-3 TGCGCCAGCAGCCAAGACCAAGGGTACACTGAAGCTTTCTTT CASSQDQGYTEAFF
. . TRBJ1-1 TRBV7-3 TGTGCCAGCAGCCGAACAGGGCAGACTGAAGCTTTCTTT CASSRTGQTEAFF
few . TRBJ2-1 TRBV9 TGTGCCAGCAGCGTAGGAGCGGAGGGGAGCTCTGAGCAGTTCTTC CASSVGAEGSSEQFF
. . TRBJ2-1 TRBV7-6 TGTGCCAGCAGCTTGACATTGGCGGACAATGAGCAGTTCTTC CASSLTLADNEQFF
. . TRBJ1-2 TRBV19 TGTGCCAGTAGTGTTGGGGGCAACTATGGCTACACCTTC CASSVGGNYGYTF
. . TRBJ1-2 TRBV6-1 TGTGCCAGCAGTGAAAGCACAGATCGTAACTATGGCTACACCTTC CASSESTDRNYGYTF
once TRBD2 TRBJ2-3 TRBV5-1 TGCGCCAGCAGCCCACGGGGGCGGGAGGCCACCCCCGCGCAGTATTTT CASSPRGREATPAQYF
. . TRBJ2-7 TRBV6-5 TGTGCCAGCAGTTACTCGAGTGGAGCGGGCTTCTACGAGCAGTACTTC CASSYSSGAGFYEQYF
. TRBD1 TRBJ2-1 TRBV25-1 TGTGCCAGCAGTGACCGGGACAGGGGTAACTATGAGCAGTTCTTC CASSDRDRGNYEQFF
. . TRBJ2-1 TRBV7-8 TGTGCCAGCAGCTTACCCCGCAGGGATCCCTACAATGAGCAGTTCTTC CASSLPRRDPYNEQFF
. . TRBJ1-2 TRBV18 TGTGCCAGCTCACCAGGGGTTTCAAGCTACTATGGCTACACCTTC CASSPGVSSYYGYTF
. TRBD1 TRBJ1-1 TRBV19 TGTGCCAGTAGTATTTATTACGGACAGGATGAAGCTTTCTTT CASSIYYGQDEAFF
few . TRBJ2-5 TRBV20-1 TGCAGTGCTAGTTACGGGGGCCAAGAGACCCAGTACTTC CSASYGGQETQYF
. TRBD2 TRBJ2-3 TRBV19 TGTGCCAGTAGGACTAGCGGTAGCACAGATACGCAGTATTTT CASRTSGSTDTQYF
. . TRBJ1-5 TRBV6-2/TRBV6-3 TGTGCCAGCAGTCTGCTTAGGATGCCCCAGCATTTT CASSLLRMPQHF